This T cell receptor beta chain came from a study of memory CD4+ T cells and cytomegalovirus serostatus. Some clones are missing from TCRdb's copy, which holds only in-frame ones; the method was immunoSEQ multiplex PCR. Of under 40,000 clones in the sample, 79% were seen once. The sort gate was single viable CD3+CD4+CD8-CD45RO+ cells for memory CD4+ T cells. The receptor comes from an adult in good health and CMV-seropositive. The sample was memory CD4+ T cells from blood.

This chain's CDR3 is CASSFSGLTGELFF. CDR3 sequence (DNA): TGTGCCAGCAGCTTCTCGGGACTCACCGGGGAGCTGTTTTTT. V is TRBV11-2 and J is TRBJ2-2, with a tentative D call TRBD2 (6 bases). CDR1 is SGHAT and CDR2 is FQNNGV in the germline V gene. Trimming left V 3 bases short and J 4 bases short, with 9 bases between. The CDR3 spans 14 residues. The variable domain in full, completed from reference TRBV11-2 and TRBJ2-2, reads EAGVAQSPRYKIIEKRQSVAFWCNPISGHATLYWYQQILGQGPKLLIQFQNNGVVDDSQLPKDRFSAERLKGVDSTLKIQPAKLEDSAVYLCASSFSGLTGELFFGEGSRLTVL.